This record looks at one T cell receptor beta chain sequence and its context. This entry comes from a study of blood T cell repertoires in COVID-19. For the study at large: Italy, Spain and the United States were the sources of the convalescent and acute COVID-19 samples. From T cells, B-cell-depleted T cells, or PBMCs came the material, which was cDNA or gDNA.

Original handling: The authors estimated nucleated cell counts from reference gene primer amplification. Sequencing used immunoSEQ multiplex PCR; TCRdb keeps in-frame clones, though not all of them. V, J and clone size are those of that table, while D and trimming were read from the DNA. Among some 130,000 clones listed, about 70% were seen once. Unmatched junction bases numbered 2, after V lost 5 bases and J lost 3 bases. The CDR3 is 14 amino acids. The germline CDR1 and CDR2 sequences are KGHSH and LQKENI. This sequence joins TRBV18 and TRBJ1-4, with 8 nucleotides matching TRBD1. The sequence came from a man at least 80 years old with acute or convalescent COVID-19. Sequenced material: peripheral blood. CDR3 nucleotide sequence: TGTGCCAGCTCAATGGACAGGGCTAATGAAAAACTGTTTTTT. Its protein product is CASSMDRANEKLFF.